The entry that follows covers one TCR beta chain sequence. 60 Vbeta and 13 Jbeta primers were used in PCR. The table came from immunoSEQ multiplex PCR; TCRdb's copy has only in-frame clones and leaves some out. The profile shows roughly 120,000 clones, about 73% of them singletons. The sample comes from a study of cytomegalovirus exposure and HLA in healthy donors. The CDR3 is made up of 16 amino acids. With 3 bases removed from V and 1 base from J, the gap between germline ends came to 13 bases. CDR1 and CDR2 (germline): SGHNT, YYREEE (reference sequence). The clonotype was recovered from a woman in her thirties or forties in good health and CMV-seropositive. The chain carries TRBV5-4 and TRBJ2-2, with a weak D call TRBD1 (6 bases). Sequences were obtained from PBMCs. CDR3 residues: CASSSPKQGNTGELFF. As DNA, the CDR3 is TGTGCCAGCAGCTCCCCTAAACAGGGGAACACCGGGGAGCTGTTTTTT.